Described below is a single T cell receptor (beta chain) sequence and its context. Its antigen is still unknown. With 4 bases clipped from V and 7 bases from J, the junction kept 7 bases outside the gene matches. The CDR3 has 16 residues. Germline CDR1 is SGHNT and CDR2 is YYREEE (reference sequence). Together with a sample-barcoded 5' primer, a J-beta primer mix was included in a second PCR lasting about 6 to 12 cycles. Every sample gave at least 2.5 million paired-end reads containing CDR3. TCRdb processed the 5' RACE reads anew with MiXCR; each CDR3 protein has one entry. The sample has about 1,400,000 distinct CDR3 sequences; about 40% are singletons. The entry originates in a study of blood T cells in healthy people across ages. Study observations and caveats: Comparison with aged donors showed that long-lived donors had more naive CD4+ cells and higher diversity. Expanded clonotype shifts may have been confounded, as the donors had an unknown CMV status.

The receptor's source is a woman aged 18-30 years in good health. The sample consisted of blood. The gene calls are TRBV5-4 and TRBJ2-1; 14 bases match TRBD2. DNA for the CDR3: TGTGCCAGCAGCGATCGACTAGCGGGGGGGCGGAATGAGCAGTTCTTC. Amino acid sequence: CASSDRLAGGRNEQFF. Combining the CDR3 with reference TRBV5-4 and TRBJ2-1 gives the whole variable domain ETGVTQSPTHLIKTRGQQVTLRCSSQSGHNTVSWYQQALGQGPQFIFQYYREEENGRGNFPPRFSGLQFPNYSSELNVNALELDDSALYLCASSDRLAGGRNEQFFGPGTRLTVL.